What follows are 21 T cell receptor beta chains derived from one specimen sequenced in a study of control samples from healthy donors and cancer patients. Generated by immunoSEQ multiplex PCR, the TCRdb table keeps only in-frame clones and is missing some. The profile covers 100,000 to 150,000 clones, with 92% appearing a single time and approximately 0.57% taken by the ten largest. Material: PBMCs. These receptors were obtained from a man older than 75 with head and neck cancer.

The V and J genes are TRBV6-9 and TRBJ2-7; 7 bases align to TRBD1. Per germline, CDR1 MNHGY and CDR2 SVAAGI. This CDR3 comprises 17 residues. V dropped 2 bases and J dropped 3; count of bases not matched to a gene: 13. The CDR3 here is CASSYPKTGDEGYEQYF. The DNA of the CDR3 is TGTGCCAGCAGTTATCCGAAAACAGGGGATGAGGGCTACGAGCAGTACTTC.

The chain uses TRBV5-1 and TRBJ2-1, with TRBD2 identical over 10 bases. The CDR3 extends over 16 amino acids. J lost 5 bases, V lost 0 bases, and 5 bases had no gene match. From germline, CDR1 is SGHRS and CDR2 YFSETQ. For the CDR3, the DNA is TGCGCCAGCAGCTTGGCCCCAGGACTAGCGGACAATGAGCAGTTCTTC. It yields the protein CASSLAPGLADNEQFF.

The CDR3 reads CASSIVWGAGTEAFF. For the CDR3, the DNA is TGTGCCAGTAGTATCGTATGGGGGGCGGGTACTGAAGCTTTCTTT. This chain links TRBV19 with TRBJ1-1; D possibly corresponds to TRBD1 (6 bases). V was cut by 3 bases and J by 5 bases, with 16 bases left in between. Germline CDR1 is LNHDA and CDR2 is SQIVND (reference sequence). The CDR3 runs to 15 residues.

V usage is TRBV5-1 and J usage is TRBJ1-1; D not certain. The germline V and J ends were trimmed by 0 bases and 4 bases, with 10 bases remaining between them. CDR1 SGHRS and CDR2 YFSETQ come from the germline V gene. The CDR3 totals 14 residues. In DNA form, the CDR3 reads TGCGCCAGCAGCTTGGCGGCAGCAAGCACTGAAGCTTTCTTT. Residues: CASSLAAASTEAFF.

The V gene is TRBV9, the J gene TRBJ1-1, with D possibly TRBD1 on 5 matching bases. The V gene lost 2 bases and the J gene lost 5 bases, with 10 bases spanning the gap. The CDR3 is made up of 13 amino acids. Germline V CDR1 and CDR2: SGDLS, YYNGEE. The CDR3 DNA is TGTGCCAGCAGCGTCCAGGGAGGGACTGAAGCTTTCTTT. Protein sequence: CASSVQGGTEAFF.

The rearrangement links TRBV9 to TRBJ1-4; TRBD1 agrees at 10 bases. Germline CDR1 SGDLS, CDR2 YYNGEE. The V gene end was trimmed by 0 bases and the J gene end by 5 bases; junction bases not matched to a gene: 4. The CDR3 runs 16 residues. The CDR3 loop is CASSVGTGGTNEKLFF. For the CDR3, the DNA is TGTGCCAGCAGCGTAGGGACAGGGGGAACGAATGAAAAACTGTTTTTT.

CDR3 nucleotide sequence: TGCGCCAGCAGCCAAGACATACCGGGACCTAGAGCAAATCAGCCCCAGCATTTT. Encoded protein: CASSQDIPGPRANQPQHF. The rearrangement links TRBV4-1 to TRBJ1-5; possible D gene TRBD1, 5 bases. Germline V gene lookup returns CDR1 MGHRA and CDR2 YSYEKL. V dropped 0 bases and J dropped 4 bases, with 19 bases sitting between them. The CDR3 sequence is 18 residues long.

In this sample, this clone turned up once. The rearrangement links TRBV7-2 to TRBJ2-4; 7 bases are a match to TRBD1. CDR3 length equals 14 residues. V dropped 6 bases and J dropped 6; count of bases not matched to a gene: 8. The germline V gene has CDR1 SGHTA and CDR2 FQGNSA. The CDR3 region is CASSVTGAGNIQYF. CDR3 nucleotide sequence: TGTGCCAGCAGTGTTACAGGGGCCGGAAACATTCAGTACTTC.

The chain employs TRBV29-1 and TRBJ2-3; 7 nucleotides match TRBD1. The junction had 10 bases not matched to a gene; V was cut back by 7 bases and J by 0 bases. The CDR3 sequence is 15 residues long. Germline V lookup: CDR1 SQVTM, CDR2 ANQGSEA. CDR3 sequence reads: CSAKSGTASTDTQYF. CDR3 nucleotides: TGCAGCGCTAAATCCGGGACAGCCAGCACAGATACGCAGTATTTT.

This clone was seen a handful of times. The rearrangement uses TRBV11-2 and TRBJ2-2; 7 nucleotides align to TRBD2. V gave up 4 bases and J gave up 8 bases; unmatched junction bases: 22. The CDR3 sequence is 19 residues long. Germline loops: CDR1 SGHAT, CDR2 FQNNGV. The CDR3 DNA reads TGTGCCAGCAGCTCGCGGCTGGGGGGGGTAGCAAACCCGGGAGGGGAGCTGTTTTTT. Translated: CASSSRLGGVANPGGELFF.

The rearrangement joins TRBV5-1 to TRBJ2-5; the D is unclear. Trimming cost V 3 bases and J 5 bases, with 5 bases left between them. The CDR3 has 11 residues. CDR1 is SGHRS and CDR2 is YFSETQ in the germline V gene. The CDR3 sequence: CASSSAETQYF. The CDR3 region has the DNA TGCGCCAGCAGCTCTGCGGAGACCCAGTACTTC.

The chain recombines TRBV5-1 with TRBJ2-5; perhaps TRBD2 as D (7 bases). The length of the CDR3 is 15 residues. Trimming left V 1 base short and J 4 bases short, with 14 bases between. Looked up from germline, CDR1 is SGHRS and CDR2 is YFSETQ. The CDR3 reads CASSLLVGGAETQYF. In nucleotides, the CDR3 is TGCGCCAGCAGCTTGCTTGTGGGGGGGGCAGAGACCCAGTACTTC.

This chain uses TRBV5-1 with TRBJ1-4, with D possibly being TRBD1 (6 bases). Trimming pared 0 bases from V and 6 bases from J, leaving 9 bases between. CDR3 size: 14 residues. Germline values: CDR1 SGHRS, CDR2 YFSETQ. CDR3 residues: CASSLVGGYEKLFF. CDR3 sequence (DNA): TGCGCCAGCAGCTTGGTAGGGGGATATGAAAAACTGTTTTTT.

CDR3 sequence: CARTEPPQGPYEQYF. DNA of the CDR3: TGTGCCCGTACGGAACCGCCGCAGGGTCCCTACGAGCAGTACTTC. The V gene is TRBV10-3, the J gene TRBJ2-7; D perhaps matches TRBD1 (5 bases). The germline CDR1 and CDR2 sequences are ENHRY and SYGVKD. This CDR3 comprises 15 residues. Between the trimmed V and J ends, which lost 11 bases and 2 bases, there was a span of 22 bases.

The genes are TRBV7-6 and TRBJ2-3; TRBD2 matches at 10 bases. This CDR3 comprises 18 residues. Per the germline V gene, CDR1 is SGHVS and CDR2 is FNYEAQ. V trimming: 5 bases; J trimming: 9 bases; junction bases outside the gene matches: 20. CDR3 sequence reads: CASSPDFRASGSIKTQYF. As DNA, the CDR3 is TGTGCCAGCAGCCCTGACTTCAGGGCTAGCGGGAGCATAAAGACGCAGTATTTT.

The chain uses TRBV27 and TRBJ2-7, with D possibly matching TRBD1 (6 bases). The V and J ends lost 8 bases and 2 bases respectively, with 16 bases between them. This CDR3 region has 14 residues. The germline V gene encodes CDR1 MNHEY and CDR2 SMNVEV (reference sequence). CDR3 region: CASSPVQGPYEQYF. In DNA form, the CDR3 reads TGTGCCAGCTCCCCCGTGCAGGGGCCCTACGAGCAGTACTTC.

This chain connects TRBV5-1 to TRBJ1-2; D unresolved. Trimming left V 7 bases short and J 2 bases short, with 18 bases between. CDR1 SGHRS and CDR2 YFSETQ come from the germline V gene. CDR3 length: 15 residues. CDR3 amino acids: CASFERMGRNYGYTF. The DNA of the CDR3 is TGCGCCAGCTTCGAAAGGATGGGAAGGAACTATGGCTACACCTTC.

The chain carries TRBV2 and TRBJ1-4, with D possibly matching TRBD1 (6 bases). Germline CDR1 and CDR2: SNHLY and FYNNEI. V was pared by 8 bases and J by 6 bases, with 16 bases between. The CDR3 runs to 14 residues. The CDR3 bases are TGTGCCAGCGGCGGAGGAGGGGGGGATGAAAAACTGTTTTTT. Translating gives CASGGGGGDEKLFF.

The chain couples TRBV4-1 to TRBJ1-1; D not certain. This CDR3 is 12 amino acids long. V gave up 3 bases and J gave up 8 bases, with 10 bases separating them. Germline CDR1 reads MGHRA; CDR2 reads YSYEKL. CDR3 sequence reads: CASSHVTEEAFF. The CDR3 DNA reads as TGCGCCAGCAGCCATGTGACCGAGGAAGCTTTCTTT.

The chain recombines TRBV5-1 with TRBJ2-2, with 7 bases identical to TRBD1. The germline V gene has CDR1 SGHRS and CDR2 YFSETQ. J gave up 4 bases and V 0 bases, and 6 bases lay outside the gene matches. This CDR3 comprises 16 residues. The CDR3 reads CASSLGRGQGTGELFF. DNA of the CDR3: TGCGCCAGCAGCTTGGGAAGGGGGCAGGGCACCGGGGAGCTGTTTTTT.

This chain connects TRBV27 to TRBJ2-5, with D possibly called TRBD1 or TRBD2 (5 bases each). Germline CDR1 is MNHEY and CDR2 is SMNVEV (reference sequence). The V gene lost 5 bases and the J gene lost 5 bases, with 18 bases spanning the gap. This CDR3 is built from 15 residues. The CDR3 DNA is TGTGCCAGCAGTACTAGGGACCCGAAGGCGGAGACCCAGTACTTC. This translates into CASSTRDPKAETQYF.